This T cell receptor (beta chain) was recovered during a study of blood T cell repertoires in COVID-19. Those enrolled, adults aged about 18 to 89 years, came from around 25 US areas. This clone was found once. Here immunoSEQ multiplex PCR was the method, and the copy in TCRdb shows in-frame clones only, minus some. The table has around 340,000 clones, roughly 90% seen once; the top ten hold around 0.92%. Germline values: CDR1 LNHDA, CDR2 SQIVND (reference sequence). Trimming took 6 bases from V and 2 from J; bases not matched to a gene: 7. The CDR3 is 16 amino acids. This chain uses TRBV19 with TRBJ2-5, with TRBD2 matching over 12 bases. Sequencing input: PBMCs or T cells enriched from blood (not recorded which). The sequence was obtained from a woman younger than 45 who had been exposed to COVID-19. DNA for the CDR3: TGTGCCAGTAGCGAGACTAGCGGGGGTTTACAAGAGACCCAGTACTTC. As protein: CASSETSGGLQETQYF. Drawing the rest from reference TRBV19 and TRBJ2-5, the complete variable domain is DGGITQSPKYLFRKEGQNVTLSCEQNLNHDAMYWYRQDPGQGLRLIYYSQIVNDFQKGDIAEGYSVSREKKESFPLTVTSAQKNPTAFYLCASSETSGGLQETQYFGPGTRLLVL.